This TCR beta chain was captured by sequencing in a study of T-cell memory formation after mild COVID-19. About the research overall: Largely, TCR clusters stayed within a single donor.

This CDR3 spans 18 amino acids. The ends lost 4 bases at V and 6 bases at J; junction bases unmatched: 15. Germline values: CDR1 SEHNR, CDR2 FQNEAQ (reference sequence). General study results and limits: Clones that contracted from day 15 to 85 had balanced CD4/CD8; later expanders were CD4+ biased. Pre-infection memory already had some responding clones, implying cross-reactive memory joined.

One entry per CDR3 protein, called by TCRdb with MiXCR from the 5' RACE reads. The sample holds more than 120,000 distinct CDR3 sequences, over 15% seen once. In regard to this clonotype: Its antigen is not known.

The V call is TRBV7-9, the J call TRBJ2-7; 13 positions match TRBD2. This sequence was found in an adult woman who had mild COVID-19 (a few samples of this study predate the infection). Cell type and time point are not known. The sequencing input was PBMCs or a T cell subset sorted from them (not recorded which). Here the CDR3 DNA reads TGTGCCAGCAGCTCCGACGGGACTAGCGGGATTTTGGTCGGCGAGCAGTACTTC. Its protein product is CASSSDGTSGILVGEQYF.